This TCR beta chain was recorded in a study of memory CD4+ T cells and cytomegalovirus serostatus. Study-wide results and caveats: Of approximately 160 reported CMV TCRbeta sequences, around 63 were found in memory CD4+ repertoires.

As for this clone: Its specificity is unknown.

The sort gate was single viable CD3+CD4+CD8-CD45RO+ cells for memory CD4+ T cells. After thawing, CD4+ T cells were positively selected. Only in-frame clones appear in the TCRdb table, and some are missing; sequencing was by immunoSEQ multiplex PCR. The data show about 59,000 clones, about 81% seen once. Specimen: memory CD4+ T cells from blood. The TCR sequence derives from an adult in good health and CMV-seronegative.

The CDR3 DNA is TGTGCCAGCAGCCTGGACAGGGCGAACACTGAAGCTTTCTTT. This translates into CASSLDRANTEAFF. The J gene is TRBJ1-1, the V gene TRBV6-1, with 8 bases aligning to TRBD1. The CDR3 consists of 14 residues. The germline gives CDR1 MNHNS, CDR2 SASEGT. V lost 6 bases, J lost 1 base, and 4 bases stayed unmatched.